This T cell receptor (beta chain) is from a study of prognosis after radiotherapy for stage I lung cancer. Study overall: Newly diagnosed primary stage I lung tumors were found in 13 to 15 patients, while oligometastatic NSCLC after surgical resection of the primary tumor was found in five. Medical inoperability was the status assigned to all non-small cell lung cancer patients. Radiotherapy: SBRT, 3 to 5 fractions, biologically effective dose at least 100 Gy.

The germline V gene has CDR1 MDHEN and CDR2 SYDVKM. The CDR3 has 16 amino acids. Study-level findings and limits: Patients who developed distant metastases had lower Shannon entropy after stereotactic body radiation therapy.

About this clonotype itself: Its antigen is not identified. Possible read error: a much larger clone is one base away.

Amplification of TCR beta CDR3 from genomic DNA used two-round multiplex PCR. With primers specific to each TRBV and TRBJ gene, the first-round PCR was performed. TCRdb used MiXCR to reprocess the multiplex PCR reads, holding one entry per CDR3 protein. The profile covers about 17,000 distinct CDR3 sequences, with approximately 15% appearing a single time and more than 35% taken by the ten largest. The specimen was PBMCs, collected before or after stereotactic body radiation therapy (not recorded which). The V and J genes are TRBV28 and TRBJ2-2, with 10 nucleotides matching TRBD2. This clonotype was sampled from a donor at least 50 years old with non-small cell lung cancer. The CDR3 DNA is TGTGCCAGCAGTTTATTCACTAGCGGGAACGCCGGGGAGCTGTTTTTT. It translates to CASSLFTSGNAGELFF.